Included here is one T cell receptor beta chain sequence, with context. Amplification used 60 Vbeta primers and 13 Jbeta primers. Using immunoSEQ multiplex PCR, the repertoire was profiled, and TCRdb retains in-frame clones only, with some absent. The table shows approximately 100,000 clones, with 60% to 85% occurring only once. The ends were cut back, 5 bases at V and 5 bases at J, with 12 bases in the middle. This CDR3 has 14 amino acids. The germline V gene encodes CDR1 SEHNR and CDR2 FQNEAQ (reference sequence). These data belong to a study of cytomegalovirus exposure and HLA in healthy donors. Across the whole study: Early on, a data release was issued that held 65 million to 100 million unique TCRs from HLA-typed donors.

This clonotype originated in a man aged 55 to 70 in good health and CMV-seropositive. The chain employs TRBV7-9 and TRBJ2-2, with D unresolved. The sequenced sample was PBMCs. The CDR3 is CASSPPRGTGELFF. The CDR3 DNA reads TGTGCCAGCAGCCCCCCCCGAGGTACCGGGGAGCTGTTTTTT.